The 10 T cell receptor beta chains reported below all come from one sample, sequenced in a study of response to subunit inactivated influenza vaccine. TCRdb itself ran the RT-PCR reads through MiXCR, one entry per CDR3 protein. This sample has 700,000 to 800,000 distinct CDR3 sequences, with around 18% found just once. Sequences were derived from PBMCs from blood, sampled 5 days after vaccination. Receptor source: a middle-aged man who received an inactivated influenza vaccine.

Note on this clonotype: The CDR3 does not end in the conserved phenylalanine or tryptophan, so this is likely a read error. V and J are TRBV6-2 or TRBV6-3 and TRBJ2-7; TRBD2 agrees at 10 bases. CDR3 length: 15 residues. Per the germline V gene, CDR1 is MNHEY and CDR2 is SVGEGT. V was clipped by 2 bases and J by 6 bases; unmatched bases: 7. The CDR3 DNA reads TGTGCCAGCAGTTACGATGCGGGACTAGCGAGCGAGCAGTACCTC. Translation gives CASSYDAGLASEQYL.

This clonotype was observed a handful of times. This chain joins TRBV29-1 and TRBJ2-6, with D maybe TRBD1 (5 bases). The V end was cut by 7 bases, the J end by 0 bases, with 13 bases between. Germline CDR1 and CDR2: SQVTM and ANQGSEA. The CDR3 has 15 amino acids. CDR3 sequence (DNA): TGCAGCGCTGAGGACATCTACTCTGGGGCCAACGTCCTGACTTTC. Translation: CSAEDIYSGANVLTF.

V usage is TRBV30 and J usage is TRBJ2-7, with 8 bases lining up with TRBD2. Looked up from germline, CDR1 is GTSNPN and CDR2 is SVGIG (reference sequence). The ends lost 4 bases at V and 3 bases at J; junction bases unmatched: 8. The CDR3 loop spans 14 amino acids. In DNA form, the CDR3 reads TGTGCCTGGAAGCTGGGACTAGGAAGCTACGAGCAGTACTTC. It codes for CAWKLGLGSYEQYF. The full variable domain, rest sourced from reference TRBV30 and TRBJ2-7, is SQTIHQWPATLVQPVGSPLSLECTVEGTSNPNLYWYRQAAGRGLQLLFYSVGIGQISSEVPQNLSASRPQDRQFILSSKKLLLSDSGFYLCAWKLGLGSYEQYFGPGTRLTVT.

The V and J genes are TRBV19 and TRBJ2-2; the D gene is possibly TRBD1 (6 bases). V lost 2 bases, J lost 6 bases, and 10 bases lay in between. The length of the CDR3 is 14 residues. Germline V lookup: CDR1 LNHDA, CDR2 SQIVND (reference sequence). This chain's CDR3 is CASSIYGGSGELFF. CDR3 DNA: TGTGCCAGTAGTATATATGGGGGCTCCGGGGAGCTGTTTTTT.

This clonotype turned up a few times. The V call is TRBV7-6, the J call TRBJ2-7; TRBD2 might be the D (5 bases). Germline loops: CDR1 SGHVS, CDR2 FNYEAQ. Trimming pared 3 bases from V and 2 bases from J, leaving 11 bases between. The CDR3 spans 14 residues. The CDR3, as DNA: TGTGCCAGCAGCTTGGAGGAGGCCCCCTACGAGCAGTACTTC. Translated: CASSLEEAPYEQYF.

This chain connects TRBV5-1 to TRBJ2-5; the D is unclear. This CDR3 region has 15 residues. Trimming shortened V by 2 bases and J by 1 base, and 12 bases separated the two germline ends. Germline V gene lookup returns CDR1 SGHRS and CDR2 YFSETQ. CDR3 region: CASSFTAGPQETQYF. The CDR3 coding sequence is TGCGCCAGCAGCTTTACAGCAGGCCCCCAAGAGACCCAGTACTTC. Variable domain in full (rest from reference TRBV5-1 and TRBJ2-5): KAGVTQTPRYLIKTRGQQVTLSCSPISGHRSVSWYQQTPGQGLQFLFEYFSETQRNKGNFPGRFSGRQFSNSRSEMNVSTLELGDSALYLCASSFTAGPQETQYFGPGTRLLVL.

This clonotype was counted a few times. CDR3 DNA sequence: TGTGCCAGCAGCTTATTCGGCAATTCTGAAGCTTTCTTT. It encodes CASSLFGNSEAFF. The V and J genes are TRBV7-9 and TRBJ1-1, with D hard to call. There are 13 residues in the CDR3. CDR1 and CDR2 (germline): SEHNR, FQNEAQ (reference sequence). Trimming took off 2 bases at V and 6 bases at J, with 10 bases between the two ends.

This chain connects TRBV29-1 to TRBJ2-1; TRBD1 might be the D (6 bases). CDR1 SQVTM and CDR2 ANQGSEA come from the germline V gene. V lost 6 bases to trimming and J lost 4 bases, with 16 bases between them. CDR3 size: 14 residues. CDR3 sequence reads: CSVEVRDNYNEQFF. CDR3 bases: TGCAGCGTGGAGGTCAGGGACAATTACAATGAGCAGTTCTTC.

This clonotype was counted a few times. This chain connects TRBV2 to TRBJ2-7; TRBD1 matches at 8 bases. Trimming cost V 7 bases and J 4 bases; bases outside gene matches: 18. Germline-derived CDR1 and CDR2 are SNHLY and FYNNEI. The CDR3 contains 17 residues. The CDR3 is CASNRWRGGQGGYEQYF. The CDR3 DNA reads TGTGCCAGCAACCGTTGGAGGGGTGGACAGGGAGGTTACGAGCAGTACTTC.

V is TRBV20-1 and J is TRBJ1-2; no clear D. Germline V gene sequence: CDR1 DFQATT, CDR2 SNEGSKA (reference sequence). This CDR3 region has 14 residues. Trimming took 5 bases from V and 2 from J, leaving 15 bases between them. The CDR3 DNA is TGCAGTGCTGGTCCGGGAGATGGGAACTATGGCTACACCTTC. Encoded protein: CSAGPGDGNYGYTF.